This is a list of T cell receptor beta chains from one sample in a study of T cells after yellow fever vaccination. TCRdb re-called the 5' RACE reads with MiXCR, one entry per CDR3 protein. The top ten hold 15% of the sample, which has 500,000 to 650,000 distinct CDR3 sequences, around 12% seen once. This sample comprised PBMCs, obtained on the day of the yellow fever booster vaccination. All receptors derive from a man under 40 who received the YFV17D yellow fever vaccine. Both conserved end residues are part of each CDR3. The D gene is left open where the match is weak. Clone size, where shown, is once, few, many, or a class for clones that have expanded.

size	V	D	J	DNA	CDR3
few	TRBV15	-	TRBJ2-5	TGTGCCACCAGCCAAGATAACCGGGAGACCCAGTACTTC	CATSQDNRETQYF
many	TRBV20-1	-	TRBJ1-5	TGCAGTGCTCGGACCGGGACACACAATCAGCCCCAGCATTTT	CSARTGTHNQPQHF
-	TRBV3-1	TRBD1	TRBJ2-3	TGTGCCAGCAGCCAAGGAATAGGGGGCTATACAGATACGCAGTATTTT	CASSQGIGGYTDTQYF
few	TRBV12-3/TRBV12-4	-	TRBJ2-1	TGTGCCAGCGGGACGGAGCAGCACTACAATGAGCAGTTCTTC	CASGTEQHYNEQFF
many	TRBV6-2/TRBV6-3	-	TRBJ1-1	TGTGCCAGCAGATACAGCTTTTCTGAAGCTTTCTTT	CASRYSFSEAFF
few	TRBV7-3	-	TRBJ1-1	TGTGCCAGCAGCTTAAATGGGGGTGAGACTGAAGCTTTCTTT	CASSLNGGETEAFF
-	TRBV18	-	TRBJ2-5	TGTGCCAGCTCAACACGTACGGGGTACGGGGGAGCAGAGACCCAGTACTTC	CASSTRTGYGGAETQYF
few	TRBV24-1	TRBD2	TRBJ2-2	TGTGCCACCAGTGAAGCCGGGACTAGCTTTCCCGGGGAGCTGTTTTTT	CATSEAGTSFPGELFF
few	TRBV6-2/TRBV6-3	-	TRBJ2-2	TGTGCCAGCAGTAATAGCGGTTTCGGGGAGCTGTTTTTT	CASSNSGFGELFF
few	TRBV27	-	TRBJ2-5	TGTGCCAGCAGTTCTGGGACTCGCCCGCAAGAGACCCAGTACTTC	CASSSGTRPQETQYF
few	TRBV4-3	-	TRBJ2-3	TGCGCCAGCAGCCAAAGTTCTTGGCCGGGGACATATCGAGCCACAGATACGCAGTATTTT	CASSQSSWPGTYRATDTQYF
-	TRBV4-3	-	TRBJ1-1	TGCGCCAGCAGCCAAGACTTCCCTTACAGGGAACGGGCTTTCTTT	CASSQDFPYRERAFF
few	TRBV5-1	-	TRBJ2-3	TGCGCCAGCTCCCTCCAATTCTTAGGCACAGATACGCAGTATTTT	CASSLQFLGTDTQYF
-	TRBV5-4	TRBD1	TRBJ2-1	TGTGCCAGCAGCTTTCTTTTCGGACAGGGGAAATACAATGAGCAGTTCTTC	CASSFLFGQGKYNEQFF